This TCR beta chain was sequenced during a study of T cell responses to AZD1222 COVID-19 vaccine. Findings and limits, study-wide: Once two AZD1222 doses were given, Spike-specific TCR breadth and depth went up.

The CDR3 is 13 amino acids. Germline V gene data show CDR1 as LNHDA and CDR2 as SQIVND (reference sequence). The V and J ends lost 7 bases and 4 bases respectively, with 11 bases between them. Details on this clone: What it binds is unknown.

TCRdb's copy holds only in-frame clones and misses some; the assay was immunoSEQ multiplex PCR. The sample comprises about 80,000 clones, 70% to 90% of which are singletons, and about 3.4% rests with the top ten. V usage is TRBV19 and J usage is TRBJ1-5; D is perhaps TRBD1 (5 bases). This receptor was identified in an adult who received the AZD1222 COVID-19 vaccine. The specimen comprised peripheral blood, sampled 28 days after the second AZD1222 dose. The CDR3 reads CASTRTQNQPQHF. DNA of the CDR3: TGTGCCAGTACCAGGACACAGAATCAGCCCCAGCATTTT.